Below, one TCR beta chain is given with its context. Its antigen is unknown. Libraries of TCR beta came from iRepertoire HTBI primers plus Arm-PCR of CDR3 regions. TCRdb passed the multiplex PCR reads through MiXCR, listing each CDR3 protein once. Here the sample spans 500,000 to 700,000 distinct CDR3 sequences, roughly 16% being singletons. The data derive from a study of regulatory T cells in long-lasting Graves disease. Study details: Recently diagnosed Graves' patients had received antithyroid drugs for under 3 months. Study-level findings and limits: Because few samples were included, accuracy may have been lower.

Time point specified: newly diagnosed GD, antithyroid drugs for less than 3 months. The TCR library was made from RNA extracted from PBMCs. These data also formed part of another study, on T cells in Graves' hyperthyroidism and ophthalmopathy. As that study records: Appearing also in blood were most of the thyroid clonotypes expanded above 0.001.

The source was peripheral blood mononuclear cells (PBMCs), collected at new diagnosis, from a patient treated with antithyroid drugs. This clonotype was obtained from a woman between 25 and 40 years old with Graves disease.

CDR3 residues: CASSSRYSGYTF. CDR3 nucleotide sequence: TGTGCCAGCAGCTCCCGGTACTCTGGCTACACCTTC. The V and J genes are TRBV7-2 and TRBJ1-2, with D uncertain. The CDR3 spans 12 residues. Germline CDR1 and CDR2: SGHTA and FQGNSA. Trimming pared 4 bases from V and 7 bases from J, leaving 10 bases between.